The present entry profiles one T cell receptor beta chain with its context. The CDR3 totals 17 residues. Germline CDR1 is MNHNS and CDR2 is SASEGT. V shed 4 bases and J shed 0 bases, with 16 bases lying between them. Sequencing used immunoSEQ multiplex PCR; TCRdb keeps in-frame clones, though not all of them. Of some 70,000 clones listed, about nine tenths are singletons. This sample stems from a study of OX40 agonist ivuxolimab in advanced cancers. Study-level background: It was ivuxolimab, an agonistic anti-OX40 (CD134) antibody, that patients were treated with. Prior checkpoint blockade (anti-PD-1, anti-PD-L1 or anti-CTLA-4) was permitted; 35% to 50% had it.

The sequence was obtained from an adult with an advanced solid tumor such as melanoma, head and neck, liver or kidney cancer. The sample consisted of CD4+ or CD8+ T cells sorted from blood, taken in a trial of the OX40 agonist ivuxolimab. The rearrangement joins TRBV6-1 to TRBJ1-3; D is unclear. The chain's CDR3 is CASSVARGQRSGNTIYF. In nucleotides, the CDR3 is TGTGCCAGCAGTGTGGCCCGGGGTCAGCGCTCTGGAAACACCATATATTTT.